The source of this T cell receptor beta chain is a study of T cells in Graves' hyperthyroidism and ophthalmopathy. The TCR beta CDR3 regions underwent amplification using RNA transcripts as the source. HTBI primers were the set used in a first-round RT-PCR of the TCR CDR3. A single record per CDR3 protein comes from TCRdb applying MiXCR to the multiplex PCR reads. The table shows hundreds of thousands of distinct CDR3 sequences, with 15% to 20% occurring only once. In this sample, this clonotype turned up many times. This CDR3 contains 13 residues. V was cut by 7 bases and J by 4 bases, with 11 bases left in between. CDR1 and CDR2 from the germline V gene are SGHAT and FQNNGV.

The genes are TRBV11-2 and TRBJ2-1, with D hard to call. The receptor was isolated from a woman aged 40 to 50 with Graves' ophthalmopathy. Input material: blood. The chain's CDR3 is CASNPGEYNEQFF. The CDR3 nucleotides are TGTGCCAGCAACCCTGGGGAATACAATGAGCAGTTCTTC.